Presented here are 16 T cell receptor beta chains from one specimen sequenced in a study of shared clonotypes between healthy human individuals. Sequencing used immunoSEQ multiplex PCR; TCRdb keeps in-frame clones, though not all of them. Among some 2,400,000 clones listed, approximately 96% were seen once. The sample consisted of naive CD4+ T cells sorted from blood. Subset specified: CD45RA+ positively selected. The receptor source for this set is a man aged 18-30 years in good health.

Concerning this clone: The identical CDR3 is also encoded by other nucleotide sequences in the sample. V usage is TRBV28 and J usage is TRBJ2-3, with D perhaps being TRBD1 or TRBD2 (5 bases each). Trimming left V 4 bases short and J 0 bases short, with 11 bases between. The CDR3 loop spans 15 amino acids. Germline values: CDR1 MDHEN, CDR2 SYDVKM. The CDR3 DNA is TGTGCCAGCAGTTCTTCTGGGGGTAGCACAGATACGCAGTATTTT. Its protein is CASSSSGGSTDTQYF.

V and J are TRBV6-1 and TRBJ1-5; 8 positions match TRBD1. Germline CDR1 MNHNS, CDR2 SASEGT. V trimming: 7 bases; J trimming: 1 base; junction bases outside the gene matches: 3. The CDR3 covers 14 residues. CDR3 protein: CASNGQGSNQPQHF. The CDR3 DNA reads as TGTGCCAGCAACGGACAGGGAAGCAATCAGCCCCAGCATTTT.

The V and J genes are TRBV6-6 and TRBJ2-7; 11 bases fit TRBD1. This CDR3 comprises 16 residues. Germline trimming cut 6 bases from V and 1 base from J; bases unmatched to any gene: 8. The V gene's germline CDR1 is MNHNY and CDR2 SVGAGI (reference sequence). CDR3 sequence reads: CASRYTDRGPSYEQYF. The DNA for the CDR3 is TGTGCCAGCAGATACACGGACAGGGGGCCTTCCTACGAGCAGTACTTC.

As concerns this clone: The sample contains more than one DNA sequence encoding this CDR3. This chain's CDR3 is CASSLEGSGGPETQYF. CDR3 nucleotide sequence: TGCGCCAGCAGCTTGGAAGGTTCAGGGGGCCCAGAGACCCAGTACTTC. V usage is TRBV5-1 and J usage is TRBJ2-5, with 8 bases that match TRBD1. The ends lost 0 bases at V and 4 bases at J; junction bases unmatched: 8. Germline V lookup: CDR1 SGHRS, CDR2 YFSETQ. This CDR3 region has 16 residues.

The gene calls are TRBV14 and TRBJ2-5, with 8 bases lining up with TRBD1. CDR3 length equals 15 residues. V lost 4 bases, J lost 5 bases, and 9 bases stayed unmatched. Germline values: CDR1 SGHDN, CDR2 FVKESK. CDR3 residues: CASSRRQGTTETQYF. The CDR3 DNA is TGTGCCAGCAGCCGACGACAGGGGACAACGGAGACCCAGTACTTC.

The chain joins TRBV5-5 to TRBJ1-1; possibly TRBD1 for D (6 bases). V was clipped by 4 bases and J by 1 base, with 14 bases between them. The CDR3 has 15 residues. The germline gives CDR1 SGHKS, CDR2 YYEKEE (reference sequence). CDR3 DNA sequence: TGTGCCAGCAGCGTACAGGGCAGGCCGAACACTGAAGCTTTCTTT. This sequence encodes CASSVQGRPNTEAFF.

This chain connects TRBV6-6 to TRBJ1-1; no clear D gene. V was shortened by 5 bases and J by 2 bases, with 12 bases between the two germline ends. Germline V gene lookup returns CDR1 MNHNY and CDR2 SVGAGI (reference sequence). The CDR3 consists of 14 residues. The DNA for the CDR3 is TGTGCCAGCAGTCCCATCCGGGAAAACACTGAAGCTTTCTTT. Residues: CASSPIRENTEAFF.

This sequence joins TRBV5-5 and TRBJ1-1; possibly TRBD1 for D (5 bases). Germline V gives CDR1 SGHKS, CDR2 YYEKEE (reference sequence). Between the trimmed V and J ends, which lost 4 bases and 3 bases, there was a span of 16 bases. The CDR3 covers 15 residues. CDR3: CASSKLQGWDTEAFF. CDR3 in DNA: TGTGCCAGCAGCAAACTGCAGGGCTGGGACACTGAAGCTTTCTTT. Based on the CDR3 plus reference TRBV5-5 and TRBJ1-1, the full variable domain is DAGVTQSPTHLIKTRGQQVTLRCSPISGHKSVSWYQQVLGQGPQFIFQYYEKEERGRGNFPDRFSARQFPNYSSELNVNALLLGDSALYLCASSKLQGWDTEAFFGQGTRLTVV.

This clone was recorded once. The genes are TRBV6-5 and TRBJ2-5; D is possibly TRBD1 (6 bases). V was cut by 6 bases and J by 7 bases, with 18 bases left in between. The V gene's germline CDR1 is MNHEY and CDR2 SVGAGI. This CDR3 contains 14 residues. CDR3: CASRLQGPSWTQYF. CDR3 bases: TGTGCCAGCAGACTTCAGGGGCCTAGCTGGACCCAGTACTTC.

The count of this clone is one. This sequence joins TRBV30 and TRBJ1-5; D perhaps matches TRBD1 (5 bases). The CDR3 runs to 15 residues. Germline V CDR1 and CDR2: GTSNPN, SVGIG (reference sequence). V gave up 0 bases and J gave up 6 bases, with 15 bases separating them. The CDR3 DNA is TGTGCCTGGAGTGTTGGAGGGGAGGCGGGTCAGCCCCAGCATTTT. Translating gives CAWSVGGEAGQPQHF.

V and J are TRBV5-6 and TRBJ2-1; 8 bases align to TRBD1. The V segment lost 4 bases and the J segment 4 bases; nucleotides outside the gene matches: 10. Germline CDR1 SGHDT, CDR2 YYEEEE. The CDR3 loop spans 16 amino acids. In DNA form, the CDR3 reads TGTGCCAGCAGCGGACAGGGACAGCTGCCGTACAATGAGCAGTTCTTC. Residues: CASSGQGQLPYNEQFF.

Only one count was recorded for this clone. The V and J genes are TRBV6-4 and TRBJ2-3, with TRBD2 matching over 15 bases. This CDR3 has 17 amino acids. V shed 6 bases, J shed 0 bases, and the junction held 4 bases outside the gene matches. Germline V gives CDR1 MRHNA, CDR2 SNTAGT. The CDR3 sequence is CASRKGLAGGSTDTQYF. CDR3 in DNA: TGTGCCAGCAGGAAGGGACTAGCGGGGGGTAGCACAGATACGCAGTATTTT.

The chain has TRBV7-2 and TRBJ2-7; TRBD1 aligns across 9 bases. From germline, CDR1 is SGHTA and CDR2 FQGNSA. J lost 6 bases, V lost 3 bases, and 6 bases had no gene match. CDR3 size: 14 residues. The CDR3 coding sequence is TGTGCCAGCAGCTTTTGGACAGGGGCTGCCGAGCAGTACTTC. This encodes CASSFWTGAAEQYF.

The chain recombines TRBV6-1 with TRBJ1-2; no definite D call. V lost 6 bases and J 2 bases, leaving 10 bases between the germline ends. Looked up from germline, CDR1 is MNHNS and CDR2 is SASEGT. The CDR3 consists of 13 residues. In nucleotides, the CDR3 is TGTGCCAGCAGCGTAGTAGAAAACTATGGCTACACCTTC. Protein product: CASSVVENYGYTF.

The J gene is TRBJ2-1, the V gene TRBV5-6; 13 bases agree with TRBD2. The CDR3 spans 16 residues. With V trimmed by 3 bases and J by 11 bases, 11 bases remained unmatched. CDR1 is SGHDT and CDR2 is YYEEEE in the germline V gene. Here the CDR3 DNA reads TGTGCCAGCAGCTCCCTCGGACTAGCGGGAGAGGGTCAGCAGTTCTTC. It encodes CASSSLGLAGEGQQFF.

This chain uses TRBV10-3 with TRBJ2-6, with D perhaps assigned TRBD1 or TRBD2 (5 bases each). CDR3 length: 15 amino acids. The V end lost 2 bases, the J end lost 3 bases, and 8 bases lay between the germline ends. Germline loops: CDR1 ENHRY, CDR2 SYGVKD. CDR3 DNA: TGTGCCATCAGTGAGGGGGGAAGTGGGGCCAACGTCCTGACTTTC. Translated: CAISEGGSGANVLTF.